Sequencing of this TCR beta chain was carried out in a study of OX40 agonist ivuxolimab in advanced cancers. About the research overall: Cohort: around 79% men, mean age approximately 60, aged roughly 23 to 79. Earlier anti-PD-1, anti-PD-L1 or anti-CTLA-4 therapy was permitted; around 40% had received some.

The timepoints at which blood was sampled were baseline, cycle 4 day 1, and cycle 7 day 1. The germline CDR1 and CDR2 sequences are SGHAT and FQNNGV. This CDR3 has 16 amino acids. V dropped 1 base and J dropped 4 bases, with 16 bases sitting between them. Turning to this clone: Its cognate antigen is unknown.

Study observations and caveats: Some of the lowest clonal expansion was seen in partial responders at 0.1-3.0 mg/kg.

Sequenced by immunoSEQ multiplex PCR; TCRdb stores in-frame clones only, minus some. Of 65,000 to 80,000 clones in the sample, around nine tenths were seen once. The chain is built from TRBV11-2 and TRBJ1-1; no reliable D call. This clonotype was obtained from an adult with an advanced solid tumor such as melanoma, head and neck, liver or kidney cancer. The sequencing used CD4+ or CD8+ T cells sorted from blood, collected in a trial of the OX40 agonist ivuxolimab. The CDR3 sequence: CASSLAGGGRITEAFF. The CDR3 DNA reads as TGTGCCAGCAGCTTAGCGGGAGGAGGGCGGATCACTGAAGCTTTCTTT.